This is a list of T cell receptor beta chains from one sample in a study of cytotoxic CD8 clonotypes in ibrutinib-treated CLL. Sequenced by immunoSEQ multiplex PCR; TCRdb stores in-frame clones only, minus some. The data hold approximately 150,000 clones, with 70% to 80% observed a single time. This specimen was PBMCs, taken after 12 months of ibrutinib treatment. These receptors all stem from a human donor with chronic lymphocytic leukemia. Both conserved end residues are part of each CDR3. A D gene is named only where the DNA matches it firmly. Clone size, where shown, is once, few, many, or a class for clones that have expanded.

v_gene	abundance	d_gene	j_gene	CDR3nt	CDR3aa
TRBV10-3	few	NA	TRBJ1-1	TGTGCCATCACCGCGGGTCAGCACACTGAAGCTTTCTTT	CAITAGQHTEAFF
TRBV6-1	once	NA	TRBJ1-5	TGTGCCAGCAGTGAAGGCCCGGATAATAGCAATCAGCCCCAGCATTTT	CASSEGPDNSNQPQHF
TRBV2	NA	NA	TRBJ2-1	TGTGCCAGCAGTGGGTCACCCCGGGAAGCGGTCTCCTACAATGAGCAGTTCTTC	CASSGSPREAVSYNEQFF
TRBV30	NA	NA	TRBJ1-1	TGTGCCTGGAGTGTATTTGAAGGGGTTGAAGCTTTCTTT	CAWSVFEGVEAFF
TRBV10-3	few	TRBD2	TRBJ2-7	TGTGCCATCAGTTCACTAGCGGAAACTGAGCAGTACTTC	CAISSLAETEQYF
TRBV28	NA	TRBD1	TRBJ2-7	TGTGCCAGCAGTCCCCTGACAGGGTCTTACGAGCAGTACTTC	CASSPLTGSYEQYF
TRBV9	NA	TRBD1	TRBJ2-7	TGTGCCAGCAGCGTAGGCTCAGGGGGCGCGAACCACGAGCAGTACTTC	CASSVGSGGANHEQYF
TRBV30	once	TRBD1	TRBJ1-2	TGTGCCGGATACAGGGGGTACTATGGCTACACCTTC	CAGYRGYYGYTF
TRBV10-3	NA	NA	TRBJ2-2	TGTGCCATCAGTGAGACTAGCCGGGGTAGGCTGTTTTTT	CAISETSRGRLFF
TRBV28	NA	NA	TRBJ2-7	TGTGCCAGCAACATACAGGGTTACGCCTACGAGCAGTACTTC	CASNIQGYAYEQYF
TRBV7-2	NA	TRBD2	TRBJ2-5	TGTGCCAGCAGCTCCCTAGCGGGGGGTTTGGAGACCCAGTACTTC	CASSSLAGGLETQYF
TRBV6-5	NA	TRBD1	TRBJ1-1	TGTGCCAGCAGTTACCGGGGACAGGGCACTGAAGCTTTCTTT	CASSYRGQGTEAFF
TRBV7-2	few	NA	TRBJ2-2	TGTGCCAGCAGCGCGTCTAGTGCCGGGGAGCTGTTTTTT	CASSASSAGELFF
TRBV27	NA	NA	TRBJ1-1	TGTGCCAGCATTCATGACGGGGGCTCGGGCAGAGCTTTCTTT	CASIHDGGSGRAFF
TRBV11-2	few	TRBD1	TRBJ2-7	TGTGCCAGCAGTGTCTCAGGGGGCAAGTACGAGCAGTACTTC	CASSVSGGKYEQYF